This T cell receptor beta chain was found in a study of T cells in localized non-small cell lung cancer. Generated by immunoSEQ multiplex PCR, the TCRdb table keeps only in-frame clones and is missing some. The sample comprises tens of thousands of clones, around nine tenths of which are singletons, and 2.5% to 3% rests with the top ten. CDR1 and CDR2 (germline): KGHSH, LQKENI. CDR3 length: 13 residues. V lost 3 bases and J lost 3, with 8 bases in between. Sample: peripheral blood, taken before any cancer treatment. This TCR was sampled from a female donor older than 55 with stage I lung adenocarcinoma. The V and J genes are TRBV18 and TRBJ1-1; D gene ambiguous. The CDR3 bases are TGTGCCAGCTCACCTACAAGGGACACTGAAGCTTTCTTT. This codes for CASSPTRDTEAFF.